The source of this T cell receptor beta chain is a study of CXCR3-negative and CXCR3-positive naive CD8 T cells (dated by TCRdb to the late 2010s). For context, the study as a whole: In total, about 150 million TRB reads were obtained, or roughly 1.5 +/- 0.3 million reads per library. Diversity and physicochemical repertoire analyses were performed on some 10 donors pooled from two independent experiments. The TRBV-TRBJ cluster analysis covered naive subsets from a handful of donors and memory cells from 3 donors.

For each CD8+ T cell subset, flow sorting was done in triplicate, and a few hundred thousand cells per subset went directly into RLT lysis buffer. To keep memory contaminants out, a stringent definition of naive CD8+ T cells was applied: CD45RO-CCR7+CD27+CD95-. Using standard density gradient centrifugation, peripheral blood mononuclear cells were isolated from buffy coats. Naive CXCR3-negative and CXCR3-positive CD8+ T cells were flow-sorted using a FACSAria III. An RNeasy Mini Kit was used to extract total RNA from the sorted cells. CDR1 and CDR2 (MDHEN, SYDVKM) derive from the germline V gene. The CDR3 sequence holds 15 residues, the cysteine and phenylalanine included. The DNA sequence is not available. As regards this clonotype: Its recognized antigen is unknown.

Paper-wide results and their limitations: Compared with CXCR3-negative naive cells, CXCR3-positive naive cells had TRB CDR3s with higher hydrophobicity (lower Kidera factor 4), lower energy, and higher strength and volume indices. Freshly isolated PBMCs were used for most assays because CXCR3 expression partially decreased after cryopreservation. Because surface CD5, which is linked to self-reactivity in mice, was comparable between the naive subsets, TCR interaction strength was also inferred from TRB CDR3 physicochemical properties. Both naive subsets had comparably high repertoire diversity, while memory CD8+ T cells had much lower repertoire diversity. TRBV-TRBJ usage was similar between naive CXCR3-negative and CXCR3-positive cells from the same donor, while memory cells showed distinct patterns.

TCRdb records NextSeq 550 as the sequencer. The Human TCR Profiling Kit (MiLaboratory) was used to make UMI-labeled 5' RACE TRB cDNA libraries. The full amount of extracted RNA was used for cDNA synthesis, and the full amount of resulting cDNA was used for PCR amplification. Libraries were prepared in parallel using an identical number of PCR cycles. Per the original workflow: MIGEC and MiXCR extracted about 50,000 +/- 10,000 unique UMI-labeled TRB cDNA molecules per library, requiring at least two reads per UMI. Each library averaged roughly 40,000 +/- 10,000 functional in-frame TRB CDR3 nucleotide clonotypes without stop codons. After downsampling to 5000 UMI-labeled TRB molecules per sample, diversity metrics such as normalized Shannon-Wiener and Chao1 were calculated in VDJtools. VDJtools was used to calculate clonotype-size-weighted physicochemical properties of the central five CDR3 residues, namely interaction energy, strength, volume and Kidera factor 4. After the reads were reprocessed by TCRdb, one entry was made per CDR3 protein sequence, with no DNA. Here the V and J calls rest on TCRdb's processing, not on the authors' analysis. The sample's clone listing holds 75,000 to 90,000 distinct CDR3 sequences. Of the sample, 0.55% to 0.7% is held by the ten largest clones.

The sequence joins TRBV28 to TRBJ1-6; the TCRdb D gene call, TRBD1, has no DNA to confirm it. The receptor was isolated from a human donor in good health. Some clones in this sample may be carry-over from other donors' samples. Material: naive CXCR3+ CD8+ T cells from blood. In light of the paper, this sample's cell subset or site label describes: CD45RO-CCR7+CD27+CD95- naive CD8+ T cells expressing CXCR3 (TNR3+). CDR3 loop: CASSATAGSDSPLHF.